These 25 T cell receptor beta chains share one sample of origin, sequenced in a study of cytomegalovirus exposure and HLA in healthy donors. The study ran its PCR with 60 Vbeta and 13 Jbeta primers. Clones were sequenced by immunoSEQ multiplex PCR, and TCRdb holds only the in-frame ones, with some missing. This sample has under 300,000 clones, with about 80% found just once. Material for sequencing was PBMCs. These receptors all stem from a woman aged 60-75 years in good health and CMV-seropositive.

The gene calls are TRBV6-1 and TRBJ1-1, with a possible D match to TRBD1 (6 bases). CDR3 size: 13 residues. Trimming left V 3 bases short and J 10 bases short, with 15 bases between. CDR1 is MNHNS and CDR2 is SASEGT in the germline V gene. CDR3 protein: CASSDTGISSAFF. In DNA form, the CDR3 reads TGTGCCAGCAGTGATACAGGGATTTCTTCAGCTTTCTTT.

In its sample, this clone was seen once. The chain carries TRBV27 and TRBJ1-6, with D possibly TRBD1 on 5 matching bases. V was shortened by 3 bases and J by 14 bases, with 11 bases between the two germline ends. The CDR3 is 12 residues long. Per germline, CDR1 MNHEY and CDR2 SMNVEV (reference sequence). CDR3 region: CASSFQGFALHF. The CDR3 DNA is TGTGCCAGCAGTTTCCAGGGTTTTGCCCTCCACTTT.

This chain uses TRBV7-3 with TRBJ1-1; no reliable D call. The V end lost 5 bases, the J end lost 1 base, and 11 bases lay between the germline ends. CDR3 length equals 14 residues. CDR1 is SGHTA and CDR2 is FQGTGA in the germline V gene. The CDR3 reads CASSQNRGNTEAFF. CDR3 sequence (DNA): TGTGCCAGCAGCCAAAACCGGGGGAACACTGAAGCTTTCTTT.

The chain couples TRBV5-6 to TRBJ1-1, with 8 bases fitting TRBD1. With 4 bases clipped from V and 4 bases from J, the junction kept 3 bases outside the gene matches. Germline V gene sequence: CDR1 SGHDT, CDR2 YYEEEE. CDR3 length: 13 amino acids. CDR3 loop: CASSLDRGTEAFF. The CDR3 DNA follows: TGTGCCAGCAGCCTAGACAGGGGCACTGAAGCTTTCTTT.

This chain links TRBV10-3 with TRBJ2-3; 8 bases agree with TRBD2. The CDR3 is made up of 14 amino acids. The germline V gene has CDR1 ENHRY and CDR2 SYGVKD. V shed 4 bases, J shed 3 bases, and the junction held 3 bases outside the gene matches. The CDR3 region has the DNA TGTGCCATCAGTGGGCTAGCGGGTACAGATACGCAGTATTTT. Translating gives CAISGLAGTDTQYF.

This clone was seen only a few times. The CDR3, as DNA: TGCGCCAGCAGCCATCCCTGGGGGACAGGGGTTCATAACTATGGCTACACCTTC. This translates into CASSHPWGTGVHNYGYTF. This chain joins TRBV4-1 and TRBJ1-2, with 10 positions matching TRBD1. The V and J ends lost 3 bases and 1 base, in that order; junction bases with no gene match: 11. CDR1 is MGHRA and CDR2 is YSYEKL in the germline V gene. This CDR3 contains 18 residues.

The gene calls are TRBV11-3 and TRBJ2-2, with TRBD2 identical over 13 bases. The CDR3 extends over 17 amino acids. The V segment lost 5 bases and the J segment 5 bases; nucleotides outside the gene matches: 8. Germline V gene data show CDR1 as SGHNT and CDR2 as YENEEA. DNA of the CDR3: TGTGCCAGCAGCGACCGGACTAGCGGGAGTGGTACCGGGGAGCTGTTTTTT. It translates to CASSDRTSGSGTGELFF.

The gene calls are TRBV5-4 and TRBJ2-5; D is possibly TRBD1 (6 bases). The V and J ends lost 3 bases and 2 bases respectively, with 17 bases between them. There are 16 residues in the CDR3. Germline CDR1 and CDR2: SGHNT and YYREEE (reference sequence). CDR3 sequence: CASSSTPLTGQETQYF. The CDR3 DNA sequence: TGTGCCAGCAGCTCCACACCCTTAACAGGGCAAGAGACCCAGTACTTC.

V gene TRBV10-2 combines with J gene TRBJ2-5; 14 nucleotides match TRBD2. CDR3 length: 14 residues. V was clipped by 6 bases and J by 10 bases; unmatched bases: 7. The germline V gene encodes CDR1 WSHSY and CDR2 SAAADI. The CDR3 sequence: CASRFMGLAGVQYF. CDR3 nucleotide sequence: TGCGCCAGCAGATTTATGGGACTAGCGGGAGTCCAGTACTTC.

The chain uses TRBV2 and TRBJ2-5; 8 bases map to TRBD1. The DNA end is a closer match to TRBJ2-7, so the J assignment may be wrong. Per germline, CDR1 SNHLY and CDR2 FYNNEI. This CDR3 is built from 15 residues. CDR3 DNA: TGTGCCAGCAGTGTTGAGGACAGGGCTCCTTACGAGCAGTACTTC. This encodes CASSVEDRAPYEQYF.

The rearrangement uses TRBV7-9 and TRBJ1-1, with TRBD1 matching 7 bases. V lost 3 bases to trimming and J lost 0 bases; unmatched junction nucleotides: 4. CDR3 length equals 15 residues. Germline values: CDR1 SEHNR, CDR2 FQNEAQ (reference sequence). This CDR3 reads CASSFRTGLNTEAFF. The CDR3 DNA reads as TGTGCCAGCAGCTTCCGGACAGGTCTGAACACTGAAGCTTTCTTT. The whole variable domain, filled in from reference TRBV7-9 and TRBJ1-1, reads DTGVSQNPRHKITKRGQNVTFRCDPISEHNRLYWYRQTLGQGPEFLTYFQNEAQLEKSRLLSDRFSAERPKGSFSTLEIQRTEQGDSAMYLCASSFRTGLNTEAFFGQGTRLTVV.

The chain employs TRBV2 and TRBJ2-1, with D perhaps TRBD2 (5 bases). This CDR3 contains 14 residues. Looked up from germline, CDR1 is SNHLY and CDR2 is FYNNEI. V lost 2 bases and J 6 bases, leaving 11 bases between the germline ends. CDR3 sequence: CASSELRALNEQFF. The CDR3 region has the DNA TGTGCCAGCAGTGAACTGCGGGCGCTCAATGAGCAGTTCTTC.

In its sample, this clone was seen once. The sample has other DNA sequences that encode this CDR3 too. This rearrangement joins TRBV6-4 to TRBJ1-2, with D possibly matching TRBD1 (6 bases). Germline V gene sequence: CDR1 MRHNA, CDR2 SNTAGT. V dropped 0 bases and J dropped 4 bases, with 6 bases sitting between them. This CDR3 spans 13 amino acids. The CDR3 region is CASSDSTGYGYTF. The CDR3 DNA is TGTGCCAGCAGTGACTCGACAGGCTATGGCTACACCTTC.

V is TRBV6-5 and J is TRBJ2-7; 7 bases are a match to TRBD1. This CDR3 spans 15 amino acids. Per germline, CDR1 MNHEY and CDR2 SVGAGI. V was pared by 4 bases and J by 7 bases, with 13 bases of the junction left unmatched. The CDR3 nucleotides read TGTGCCAGCAGTTTGAGGAGGACAGGTCGGGGTGAGCAGTACTTC. Amino acid sequence: CASSLRRTGRGEQYF.

The V gene is TRBV27, the J gene TRBJ1-6; D unclear. CDR1 MNHEY and CDR2 SMNVEV come from the germline V gene (reference sequence). V was shortened by 5 bases and J by 0 bases, with 14 bases between the two germline ends. This CDR3 comprises 17 residues. The CDR3 coding sequence is TGTGCCAGCAGTATAACCCCCCCGGGCTCCTATAATTCACCCCTCCACTTT. Residues: CASSITPPGSYNSPLHF.

This chain connects TRBV11-3 to TRBJ2-3; tentatively, D is TRBD2 (5 bases). The CDR3 consists of 15 residues. The V end lost 1 base, the J end lost 2 bases, and 10 bases lay between the germline ends. Germline values: CDR1 SGHNT, CDR2 YENEEA. The CDR3 spells CASSLGRASTDTQYF. CDR3 coding DNA: TGTGCCAGCAGCTTAGGGCGGGCGTCCACAGATACGCAGTATTTT.

DNA for the CDR3: TGTGCCAGCACGGCGGGAGGGCCCCTCTACGAGCAGTACTTC. Its translation is CASTAGGPLYEQYF. The chain recombines TRBV27 with TRBJ2-7; TRBD2 matches 9 bases. CDR1 and CDR2 from the germline V gene are MNHEY and SMNVEV (reference sequence). The CDR3 has 14 amino acids. Losses at the gene ends were 7 bases for V and 3 bases for J; bases not matched to a gene: 7.

This clone was seen a few times. The chain joins TRBV19 to TRBJ2-1; D is ambiguous. Trimming left V 5 bases short and J 6 bases short, with 8 bases between. CDR3 length equals 12 residues. Germline V lookup: CDR1 LNHDA, CDR2 SQIVND (reference sequence). In nucleotides, the CDR3 is TGTGCCAGTAGTCCGCGACTCAATGAGCAGTTCTTC. Its protein is CASSPRLNEQFF.

J is TRBJ1-4 and V is TRBV7-9, with D possibly TRBD1 on 6 matching bases. Trimming removed 2 bases from V and 3 bases from J, with 13 bases in between. CDR1 and CDR2 from the germline V gene are SEHNR and FQNEAQ (reference sequence). The CDR3 runs 16 residues. CDR3 DNA sequence: TGTGCCAGCAGCTTAAATCTGGGGGCGTCTAATGAAAAACTGTTTTTT. It translates to CASSLNLGASNEKLFF. Using reference TRBV7-9 and TRBJ1-4 for the parts outside the CDR3, the full variable domain is DTGVSQNPRHKITKRGQNVTFRCDPISEHNRLYWYRQTLGQGPEFLTYFQNEAQLEKSRLLSDRFSAERPKGSFSTLEIQRTEQGDSAMYLCASSLNLGASNEKLFFGSGTQLSVL.

The chain uses TRBV7-3 and TRBJ2-1; 7 bases map to TRBD1. The CDR3 covers 14 residues. Germline V CDR1 and CDR2: SGHTA, FQGTGA. Trimming took 3 bases from V and 6 from J; bases not matched to a gene: 5. This CDR3 reads CASSFGTEGNEQFF. The CDR3 nucleotides are TGTGCCAGCAGCTTCGGGACAGAGGGCAATGAGCAGTTCTTC.

The rearrangement joins TRBV6-5 to TRBJ1-2, with D unresolved. Germline lookup yields CDR1 MNHEY and CDR2 SVGAGI. The CDR3 sequence is 15 residues long. The V end lost 0 bases, the J end lost 4 bases, and 12 bases lay between the germline ends. The CDR3 nucleotides are TGTGCCAGCAGTTACTCGGCCACCGTCTTCTATGGCTACACCTTC. Encoded protein: CASSYSATVFYGYTF.

This chain uses TRBV19 with TRBJ2-3, with TRBD2 identical over 9 bases. The CDR3 consists of 16 residues. Germline V CDR1 and CDR2: LNHDA, SQIVND (reference sequence). V gave up 1 base and J gave up 5 bases; unmatched junction bases: 7. The CDR3 here is CASSIGLAGYGDTQYF. In DNA form, the CDR3 reads TGTGCCAGTAGTATAGGTCTAGCGGGATATGGAGATACGCAGTATTTT.

This chain connects TRBV5-1 to TRBJ2-4; TRBD2 is a possible D gene (6 bases). The CDR3 loop spans 16 amino acids. V shed 2 bases and J shed 1 base, with 13 bases lying between them. The V gene's germline CDR1 is SGHRS and CDR2 YFSETQ. The CDR3 DNA follows: TGCGCCAGCAGCTTCGGGAGTGCCGGGGCCAAAAACATTCAGTACTTC. The encoded protein is CASSFGSAGAKNIQYF.

The V call is TRBV2, the J call TRBJ1-1, with D tentatively TRBD1 (5 bases). CDR3 size: 13 residues. Germline values: CDR1 SNHLY, CDR2 FYNNEI. V lost 8 bases and J lost 4, with 14 bases in between. The CDR3 DNA is TGTGCCAGCGACAGTGGCGGGGGCACTGAAGCTTTCTTT. Translation: CASDSGGGTEAFF.

The CDR3 region is CSALINYGYTF. CDR3 nucleotide sequence: TGCAGTGCTTTAATTAACTATGGCTACACCTTC. V is TRBV20-1 and J is TRBJ1-2; D unresolved. The CDR3 loop spans 11 amino acids. V was shortened by 5 bases and J by 1 base, with 5 bases between the two germline ends. Germline-derived CDR1 and CDR2 are DFQATT and SNEGSKA (reference sequence).